The 16 T cell receptor beta chains given below trace back to one sample, sequenced in a study of beta chain features in type 1 diabetes. The investigators reverse transcribed all of the isolated RNA, so they sequenced expressed TCRB transcripts. Some clones are missing from TCRdb's copy, which holds only in-frame ones; the method was immunoSEQ multiplex PCR. The repertoire has 350,000 to 450,000 clones, approximately 13% of them found once; the top ten carry roughly 0.036%. The sample was naive CD4+ T cells from blood. All receptors come from a man younger than 45 in good health.

The rearrangement uses TRBV9 and TRBJ2-5, with 7 bases that match TRBD2. V gave up 3 bases and J gave up 5 bases; unmatched junction bases: 7. Germline-derived CDR1 and CDR2 are SGDLS and YYNGEE. The CDR3 length is 14 residues. The CDR3 sequence: CASSGRTSRETQYF. In DNA, the CDR3 is TGTGCCAGCAGCGGACGGACTAGTCGCGAGACCCAGTACTTC.

This clone has just a few counts. The chain uses TRBV6-1 and TRBJ2-3, with unresolved D. The length of the CDR3 is 12 residues. Germline values: CDR1 MNHNS, CDR2 SASEGT. Between the trimmed V and J ends, which lost 6 bases and 3 bases, there was a span of 7 bases. CDR3: CASSSVTDTQYF. Written as DNA, the CDR3 is TGTGCCAGCAGCTCGGTAACAGATACGCAGTATTTT.

This clone came up a few times. The chain couples TRBV9 to TRBJ2-4; 8 nucleotides align to TRBD1. This CDR3 comprises 14 residues. Germline V gene sequence: CDR1 SGDLS, CDR2 YYNGEE. After removal of 4 bases from V and 6 bases from J, the junction contained 6 bases not matched to a gene. This CDR3 reads CASSPRTGTNIQYF. In DNA form, the CDR3 reads TGTGCCAGCAGCCCAAGGACAGGGACAAACATTCAGTACTTC.

In its sample, this clone was seen a few times. V gene TRBV7-9 combines with J gene TRBJ2-6; possibly TRBD1 for D (6 bases). V shed 3 bases and J shed 1 base, with 13 bases lying between them. Germline CDR1 SEHNR, CDR2 FQNEAQ (reference sequence). The CDR3 totals 17 residues. CDR3 bases: TGTGCCAGCAGCTTCACACAGGGACCATCTGGGGCCAACGTCCTGACTTTC. Its translation: CASSFTQGPSGANVLTF.

V and J are TRBV9 and TRBJ2-2, with a possible D match to TRBD2 (6 bases). There are 14 residues in the CDR3. The ends were cut back, 2 bases at V and 5 bases at J, with 10 bases in the middle. Germline V gene sequence: CDR1 SGDLS, CDR2 YYNGEE. The CDR3 nucleotides are TGTGCCAGCAGCGTGCCCGGGGGTACCGGGGAGCTGTTTTTT. This gives the protein CASSVPGGTGELFF.

V usage is TRBV7-2 and J usage is TRBJ2-7, with TRBD2 matching over 8 bases. Germline assignment: CDR1 SGHTA and CDR2 FQGNSA. The CDR3 runs 14 residues. V shed 0 bases and J 4 bases; nucleotides not matched to a gene: 2. The CDR3 sequence: CASSLAAGVYEQYV. CDR3 coding DNA: TGTGCCAGCAGCTTAGCAGCGGGAGTTTACGAGCAGTACGTC.

This clone was seen only a few times. The rearrangement uses TRBV7-2 and TRBJ2-5; D is possibly TRBD1 or TRBD2 (6 bases each). V was trimmed by 1 base and J by 2 bases, leaving 8 bases between them. CDR3 length: 14 residues. Germline V lookup: CDR1 SGHTA, CDR2 FQGNSA. The CDR3 bases are TGTGCCAGCAGCTTAGAGGGGGGTCAAGAGACCCAGTACTTC. Encoded protein: CASSLEGGQETQYF.

The rearrangement uses TRBV6-5 and TRBJ2-6; weak D call: TRBD2 (5 bases). Trimming stripped 2 bases from V and 2 bases from J, with 7 bases between. There are 15 residues in the CDR3. The germline CDR1 and CDR2 sequences are MNHEY and SVGAGI. Here the CDR3 reads CASSYRRAGANVLTF. CDR3 bases: TGTGCCAGCAGTTACAGGCGGGCTGGGGCCAACGTCCTGACTTTC.

This chain joins TRBV6-1 and TRBJ1-2, with D perhaps TRBD1 (5 bases). CDR1 and CDR2 from the germline V gene are MNHNS and SASEGT. Trimming removed 5 bases at V and 3 bases at J, with 13 bases between. The CDR3 contains 14 residues. This CDR3 is CASSFTGTDYGYTF. CDR3 in DNA: TGTGCCAGCAGTTTTACCGGGACGGACTATGGCTACACCTTC.

This clone was observed a few times. The chain joins TRBV19 to TRBJ1-1; 7 positions agree with TRBD1. This CDR3 has 14 amino acids. Trimming cost V 9 bases and J 7 bases; bases outside gene matches: 14. Germline V gives CDR1 LNHDA, CDR2 SQIVND (reference sequence). The CDR3 coding sequence is TGTGCCAGAGGGACAGCCGATATTAGAGATGAAGCTTTCTTT. Translation: CARGTADIRDEAFF.

This clone was seen more than once but under ten times. The V gene is TRBV4-3, the J gene TRBJ1-1; TRBD1 agrees at 10 bases. The trim removed 1 base at V and 6 bases at J, leaving 5 bases unmatched. Germline values: CDR1 LGHNA, CDR2 YSLEER. The CDR3 has 15 residues. CDR3 residues: CASSQVTGGFAEAFF. CDR3 in DNA: TGCGCCAGCAGCCAAGTGACAGGGGGCTTCGCTGAAGCTTTCTTT.

This clone was seen a handful of times. The J gene is TRBJ2-7, the V gene TRBV2; no reliable D call. The germline V gene encodes CDR1 SNHLY and CDR2 FYNNEI. The V end was cut by 1 base, the J end by 2 bases, with 12 bases between. This CDR3 spans 15 amino acids. The CDR3 coding sequence is TGTGCCAGCAGTGAAGAGTCGGGTATCACCTACGAGCAGTACTTC. Amino acid sequence: CASSEESGITYEQYF. The whole variable domain, remainder taken from reference TRBV2 and TRBJ2-7, is EPEVTQTPSHQVTQMGQEVILRCVPISNHLYFYWYRQILGQKVEFLVSFYNNEISEKSEIFDDQFSVERPDGSNFTLKIRSTKLEDSAMYFCASSEESGITYEQYFGPGTRLTVT.

This clone occurred a few times. The chain employs TRBV7-2 and TRBJ1-2; D not resolved. Germline CDR1 and CDR2: SGHTA and FQGNSA. V was clipped by 4 bases and J by 4 bases, with 16 bases between them. The CDR3 sequence is 15 residues long. The CDR3 region has the DNA TGTGCCAGCAGCTCCACAGACCTAGGGATCTATGGCTACACCTTC. It translates to CASSSTDLGIYGYTF.

Notes on this clone: The same CDR3 arises from other DNA sequences in this sample as well. The chain combines TRBV29-1 with TRBJ1-5; D ambiguous. Deletions cut 4 bases from V and 0 bases from J, with 7 bases between. Germline loops: CDR1 SQVTM, CDR2 ANQGSEA. The CDR3 contains 13 residues. This chain's CDR3 is CSVGENSNQPQHF. As DNA, the CDR3 is TGCAGCGTTGGAGAGAATAGCAATCAGCCCCAGCATTTT. The whole variable domain, filled in from reference TRBV29-1 and TRBJ1-5, reads SAVISQKPSRDICQRGTSLTIQCQVDSQVTMMFWYRQQPGQSLTLIATANQGSEATYESGFVIDKFPISRPNLTFSTLTVSNMSPEDSSIYLCSVGENSNQPQHFGDGTRLSIL.

This clone was seen a handful of times. This chain links TRBV30 with TRBJ1-1, with 8 nucleotides matching TRBD1. The V segment lost 0 bases and the J segment 5 bases; nucleotides outside the gene matches: 8. Germline values: CDR1 GTSNPN, CDR2 SVGIG (reference sequence). This CDR3 comprises 15 residues. CDR3 nucleotides: TGTGCCTGGAGTGTTTTCTCGGACAGGGATACTGAAGCTTTCTTT. It yields the protein CAWSVFSDRDTEAFF. The variable domain in full, with the rest retrieved from reference TRBV30 and TRBJ1-1, is SQTIHQWPATLVQPVGSPLSLECTVEGTSNPNLYWYRQAAGRGLQLLFYSVGIGQISSEVPQNLSASRPQDRQFILSSKKLLLSDSGFYLCAWSVFSDRDTEAFFGQGTRLTVV.

This clone occurred a few times. The chain recombines TRBV5-1 with TRBJ2-7; TRBD2 matches 11 bases. The CDR3 runs 15 residues. CDR1 is SGHRS and CDR2 is YFSETQ in the germline V gene. V trimming: 4 bases; J trimming: 3 bases; junction bases outside the gene matches: 6. The CDR3 loop is CASSALAGAFYEQYF. CDR3 nucleotide sequence: TGCGCCAGCAGCGCACTAGCGGGGGCTTTCTACGAGCAGTACTTC.